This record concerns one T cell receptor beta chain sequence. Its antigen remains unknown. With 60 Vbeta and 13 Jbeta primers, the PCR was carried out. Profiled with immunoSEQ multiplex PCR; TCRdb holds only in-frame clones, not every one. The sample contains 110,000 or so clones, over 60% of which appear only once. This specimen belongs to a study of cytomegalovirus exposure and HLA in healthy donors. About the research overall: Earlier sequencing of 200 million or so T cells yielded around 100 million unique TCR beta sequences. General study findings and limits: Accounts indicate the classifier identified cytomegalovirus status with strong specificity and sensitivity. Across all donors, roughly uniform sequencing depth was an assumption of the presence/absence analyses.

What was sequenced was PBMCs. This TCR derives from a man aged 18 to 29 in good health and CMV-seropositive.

The CDR3 here is CASSSDRLPYEQYF. CDR3 DNA sequence: TGTGCCAGCAGCTCAGACAGGCTCCCGTACGAGCAGTACTTC. The genes are TRBV6-5 and TRBJ2-7; the D gene is possibly TRBD1 (6 bases). Trimming removed 6 bases from V and 4 bases from J, with 16 bases in between. The germline gives CDR1 MNHEY, CDR2 SVGAGI. The length of the CDR3 is 14 residues.